A selection of T cell receptor beta chains follows, all from one sample in a study of T cell responses to AZD1222 COVID-19 vaccine. Profiled with immunoSEQ multiplex PCR; TCRdb holds only in-frame clones, not every one. The sample yields 100,000 or so clones, approximately 86% seen once. The source material was peripheral blood, sampled on day 0 of AZD1222 vaccination. The receptors were gathered from an adult in good health. Each CDR3 is given without its conserved first and last residue. Clone size is shown for a subset of rows, as once, few, many or a class of expanded clone.

NA	TRBV30	TRBJ2-7	AWSVTGGWVYEQY
NA	TRBV10-3	TRBJ1-3	AISDPDSRGNTIY
NA	TRBV6-4	TRBJ1-1	ASSFDLNTEAF
NA	TRBV7-3	TRBJ2-2	ASSRDGTGELF
NA	TRBV5-4	TRBJ1-1	ASSFNLGRADTEAF
NA	TRBV11-2	TRBJ2-3	ASSLGFPGWDTQY
NA	TRBV6-2/TRBV6-3	TRBJ2-1	ASSVTRENEQF
NA	TRBV2	TRBJ2-5	ASMGQGAGETQY
few	TRBV29-1	TRBJ2-2	SVDQGYTGELF
NA	TRBV2	TRBJ2-7	ASSEGRQELTYEQY
NA	TRBV19	TRBJ2-1	ASSIRGRAGLGSYNEQF